This passage covers 28 T cell receptor beta chains from one sample sequenced in a study of OX40 agonist ivuxolimab in advanced cancers. Generated by immunoSEQ multiplex PCR, the TCRdb table keeps only in-frame clones and is missing some. This sample has 56,000 or so clones; around four fifths occur once, and the top ten carry about 3.9%. The source was CD4+ or CD8+ T cells sorted from blood, collected in a trial of the OX40 agonist ivuxolimab. The receptors derive from an adult with an advanced solid tumor such as melanoma, head and neck, liver or kidney cancer.

This chain joins TRBV5-1 and TRBJ2-7, with a tentative D call TRBD1 (7 bases). Trimming pared 4 bases from V and 7 bases from J, leaving 15 bases between. The CDR3 loop spans 13 amino acids. Germline lookup yields CDR1 SGHRS and CDR2 YFSETQ. The CDR3 DNA reads TGCGCCAGCAGCGGAGGGACAGTTCAGGAGCAGTACTTC. Translated: CASSGGTVQEQYF.

This clone was detected once. The chain recombines TRBV7-2 with TRBJ1-2; tentatively, D is TRBD1 (6 bases). Germline values: CDR1 SGHTA, CDR2 FQGNSA. The CDR3 totals 16 residues. V lost 7 bases and J 8 bases, leaving 26 bases between the germline ends. CDR3 in amino acids: CASTAGGQGRANGYTF. For the CDR3, the DNA is TGTGCCAGCACTGCCGGGGGGCAGGGTCGAGCTAACGGCTACACCTTC. Drawing the rest from reference TRBV7-2 and TRBJ1-2, the complete variable domain is GAGVSQSPSNKVTEKGKDVELRCDPISGHTALYWYRQSLGQGLEFLIYFQGNSAPDKSGLPSDRFSAERTGGSVSTLTIQRTQQEDSAVYLCASTAGGQGRANGYTFGSGTRLTVV.

This clone has just one count. This sequence joins TRBV27 and TRBJ1-1, with 8 bases aligning to TRBD1. In germline, CDR1 is MNHEY, CDR2 SMNVEV (reference sequence). The junction had 5 bases not matched to a gene; V was cut back by 4 bases and J by 4 bases. The CDR3 consists of 14 residues. CDR3 nucleotide sequence: TGTGCCAGCAGTTGGCAGGGGGCGCCCACTGAAGCTTTCTTT. It codes for CASSWQGAPTEAFF.

The sample holds one count of this clone. The V gene is TRBV27, the J gene TRBJ2-7, with D perhaps TRBD1 (6 bases). Germline lookup yields CDR1 MNHEY and CDR2 SMNVEV (reference sequence). There are 14 residues in the CDR3. The V and J ends lost 8 bases and 3 bases respectively, with 17 bases between them. CDR3 nucleotide sequence: TGTGCCAGCCGTCAGTTATCAGGGGACTACGAGCAGTACTTC. It is translated as CASRQLSGDYEQYF.

CDR3 coding DNA: TGTGCCTGGAGTGGGGGACTTAGCTCTGGGGCCAACGTCCTGACTTTC. Its protein is CAWSGGLSSGANVLTF. The chain joins TRBV30 to TRBJ2-6; TRBD2 is a possible D gene (6 bases). The CDR3 extends over 16 amino acids. Germline loops: CDR1 GTSNPN, CDR2 SVGIG (reference sequence). The V gene lost 1 base and the J gene lost 0 bases, with 10 bases spanning the gap.

The gene calls are TRBV7-2 and TRBJ2-5; D is uncertain. The length of the CDR3 is 14 residues. CDR1 is SGHTA, CDR2 FQGNSA, per germline. V was clipped by 3 bases and J by 4 bases, with 12 bases between them. CDR3 coding DNA: TGTGCCAGCAGCTTTTTAGGAGTGGCAGAGACCCAGTACTTC. It codes for CASSFLGVAETQYF.

V gene TRBV7-2 combines with J gene TRBJ2-7; the D is unclear. Germline CDR1 and CDR2: SGHTA and FQGNSA. Trimming removed 4 bases at V and 2 bases at J, with 9 bases between. There are 13 residues in the CDR3. DNA for the CDR3: TGTGCCAGCAGCTCACGGGCGCCCTACGAGCAGTACTTC. It yields the protein CASSSRAPYEQYF.

This chain connects TRBV7-8 to TRBJ1-6; a weak D match, TRBD1 (5 bases). From germline, CDR1 is SGHVS and CDR2 FQNEAQ. V was clipped by 3 bases and J by 4 bases, with 19 bases between them. The CDR3 contains 18 residues. The CDR3 protein is CASSLPPTGVAYNSPLHF. Written as DNA, the CDR3 is TGTGCCAGCAGCTTGCCCCCTACAGGTGTCGCGTATAATTCACCCCTCCACTTT.

V is TRBV4-2 and J is TRBJ1-5; D is uncertain. CDR3 length: 13 residues. CDR1 is LGHNA and CDR2 is YNFKEQ in the germline V gene. V was clipped by 0 bases and J by 7 bases, with 7 bases between them. CDR3 in DNA: TGTGCCAGCAGCCAAGACGAGGGACAGCCCCAGCATTTT. Translating it yields CASSQDEGQPQHF.

The V call is TRBV7-9, the J call TRBJ2-7; TRBD1 matches at 7 bases. Germline CDR1 is SEHNR and CDR2 is FQNEAQ (reference sequence). The V and J ends lost 5 bases and 5 bases, in that order; junction bases with no gene match: 12. CDR3 size: 15 residues. CDR3 region: CASSRTGVRGNEQYF. CDR3 sequence (DNA): TGTGCCAGCAGCCGGACAGGTGTTAGGGGGAACGAGCAGTACTTC.

This chain joins TRBV5-1 and TRBJ2-5; D uncertain. In germline, CDR1 is SGHRS, CDR2 YFSETQ. Trimming removed 0 bases from V and 5 bases from J, with 11 bases in between. The CDR3 is 14 residues long. The chain's CDR3 is CASSLEGFRETQYF. CDR3 in DNA: TGCGCCAGCAGCTTGGAAGGGTTTAGGGAGACCCAGTACTTC.

The chain recombines TRBV18 with TRBJ2-5; no clear D gene. Trimming removed 2 bases from V and 4 bases from J, with 11 bases in between. The CDR3 covers 14 residues. The germline V gene has CDR1 KGHSH and CDR2 LQKENI. DNA of the CDR3: TGTGCCAGCTCACCAAGCCTCACGTCAGAGACCCAGTACTTC. Residues: CASSPSLTSETQYF.

The chain links TRBV7-3 to TRBJ2-2; 7 bases align to TRBD2. The CDR3 extends over 15 amino acids. V shed 5 bases and J 7 bases; nucleotides not matched to a gene: 10. Per the germline V gene, CDR1 is SGHTA and CDR2 is FQGTGA. The CDR3 bases are TGTGCCAGCAGCATTTCACTAGCGTCGGGCGGGGAGCTGTTTTTT. Translating gives CASSISLASGGELFF.

V gene TRBV9 combines with J gene TRBJ1-2; 10 bases line up with TRBD1. The CDR3 loop spans 17 amino acids. The junction had 16 bases not matched to a gene; V was cut back by 3 bases and J by 8 bases. Per germline, CDR1 SGDLS and CDR2 YYNGEE. Here the CDR3 reads CASSAYPTGGAVGGYTF. The DNA for the CDR3 is TGTGCCAGCAGCGCCTACCCGACAGGGGGCGCGGTCGGGGGCTACACCTTC.

The gene calls are TRBV9 and TRBJ2-3, with 9 bases lining up with TRBD2. The CDR3 runs to 15 residues. The germline gives CDR1 SGDLS, CDR2 YYNGEE. With V trimmed by 2 bases and J by 5 bases, 6 bases remained unmatched. CDR3 coding DNA: TGTGCCAGCAGCGTTCCTAGCGGGGACGAAGATACGCAGTATTTT. It specifies CASSVPSGDEDTQYF.

The rearrangement joins TRBV10-3 to TRBJ1-1; no clear D. V lost 6 bases and J 3 bases, leaving 11 bases between the germline ends. The CDR3 contains 13 residues. Germline CDR1 reads ENHRY; CDR2 reads SYGVKD. The CDR3 is CAIRDHGDTEAFF. The CDR3 DNA reads TGTGCCATCAGGGACCATGGGGACACTGAAGCTTTCTTT.

The rearrangement joins TRBV6-5 to TRBJ2-2, with TRBD1 identical over 7 bases. Germline V gene sequence: CDR1 MNHEY, CDR2 SVGAGI. The trim removed 6 bases at V and 4 bases at J, leaving 8 bases unmatched. This CDR3 has 15 residues. The CDR3: CASRTGEDRTGELFF. CDR3 coding DNA: TGTGCCAGCAGAACAGGGGAAGATCGCACCGGGGAGCTGTTTTTT.

The chain is built from TRBV28 and TRBJ2-7; 7 bases fit TRBD1. Germline CDR1 is MDHEN and CDR2 is SYDVKM. J lost 1 base, V lost 4 bases, and 4 bases had no gene match. This CDR3 spans 14 amino acids. In DNA form, the CDR3 reads TGTGCCAGCAGTTCAGGGGGACAGTCCTACGAGCAGTACTTC. This gives the protein CASSSGGQSYEQYF.

This clone was seen a few times. The V and J genes are TRBV28 and TRBJ1-1, with D possibly being TRBD1 (5 bases). This CDR3 has 14 residues. The germline V gene encodes CDR1 MDHEN and CDR2 SYDVKM. Trimming shortened V by 1 base and J by 4 bases, and 10 bases separated the two germline ends. The CDR3 protein is CASSLFVGTTEAFF. CDR3 nucleotides: TGTGCCAGCAGTTTATTCGTAGGGACCACTGAAGCTTTCTTT.

V usage is TRBV11-2 and J usage is TRBJ2-5; 8 nucleotides align to TRBD2. The J call is in doubt because the DNA end fits TRBJ2-7 better. CDR3 size: 15 residues. Per germline, CDR1 SGHAT and CDR2 FQNNGV. CDR3 sequence (DNA): TGTGCCAGCAGCCGAGGGGTCCTAGCGGGCTACGAGCAGTACTTC. Translated, it gives CASSRGVLAGYEQYF.

V is TRBV28 and J is TRBJ2-1, with 7 bases that match TRBD2. J was trimmed by 4 bases and V by 8 bases; bases with no gene match: 2. This CDR3 has 12 residues. Germline V gene sequence: CDR1 MDHEN, CDR2 SYDVKM. The CDR3 nucleotides are TGTGCCAGCGGACTAGAGTACAATGAGCAGTTCTTC. Translation gives CASGLEYNEQFF.

The genes are TRBV28 and TRBJ2-1; D may be TRBD2 (6 bases). Trimming took off 1 base at V and 7 bases at J, with 20 bases between the two ends. Germline loops: CDR1 MDHEN, CDR2 SYDVKM. The CDR3 consists of 17 residues. The CDR3 is CASSLFGGGAPVNEQFF. CDR3 in DNA: TGTGCCAGCAGTTTATTCGGTGGCGGGGCACCGGTAAATGAGCAGTTCTTC.

The chain recombines TRBV7-3 with TRBJ2-3; 7 nucleotides agree with TRBD2. Unmatched junction bases numbered 2, after V lost 5 bases and J lost 0 bases. The CDR3 totals 14 residues. In germline, CDR1 is SGHTA, CDR2 FQGTGA. The CDR3 DNA reads as TGTGCCAGCAGCAAAGCGGGGAGCACAGATACGCAGTATTTT. Amino acids: CASSKAGSTDTQYF.

The CDR3 loop reads CASSPRHPYTDTQYF. CDR3 coding DNA: TGTGCCAGCAGCCCCCGACACCCTTACACAGATACGCAGTATTTT. This chain joins TRBV21-1 and TRBJ2-3; TRBD1 reflects the table's D call only, with no check against the DNA. TRBV21-1 is shown as a pseudogene. The CDR3 consists of 15 residues.

CDR3 bases: TGTGCCAGCAGCTTAGACAGGGGGCAATACAATGAGCAGTTCTTC. Translating it yields CASSLDRGQYNEQFF. The chain couples TRBV7-3 to TRBJ2-1; 10 bases are shared with TRBD1. The V and J ends lost 2 bases and 4 bases, in that order; junction bases with no gene match: 2. Germline CDR1 reads SGHTA; CDR2 reads FQGTGA. The CDR3 has 15 amino acids.

J is TRBJ2-2 and V is TRBV19; TRBD1 matches at 9 bases. Looked up from germline, CDR1 is LNHDA and CDR2 is SQIVND (reference sequence). The CDR3 sequence is 19 residues long. V shed 0 bases and J 3 bases; nucleotides not matched to a gene: 11. This CDR3 reads CASSIDLPQTGGHTGELFF. The CDR3, as DNA: TGTGCCAGTAGTATAGATCTTCCTCAAACAGGGGGCCACACCGGGGAGCTGTTTTTT.

V gene TRBV18 combines with J gene TRBJ2-3; no clear D gene. The CDR3 is 14 amino acids. CDR1 is KGHSH and CDR2 is LQKENI in the germline V gene. Trimming shortened V by 6 bases and J by 4 bases, and 14 bases separated the two germline ends. The CDR3 sequence: CASSVSWGSDTQYF. CDR3 sequence (DNA): TGTGCCAGCTCCGTTTCCTGGGGATCAGATACGCAGTATTTT.

The chain is built from TRBV27 and TRBJ1-2; D gene ambiguous. This CDR3 is 14 amino acids long. Deletions cut 2 bases from V and 1 base from J, with 8 bases between. Germline V lookup: CDR1 MNHEY, CDR2 SMNVEV (reference sequence). CDR3 sequence: CASSLGRNNYGYTF. The CDR3 nucleotides are TGTGCCAGCAGTTTAGGCCGAAATAACTATGGCTACACCTTC.